These T cell receptor beta chains were read from a single sample in a study of T cell repertoires in cytomegalovirus infection. A single record per CDR3 protein comes from TCRdb applying MiXCR to the reads. The sample contains around 210,000 distinct CDR3 sequences, about 5.9% of which appear only once. The sample taken for sequencing was PBMCs. These receptors came from a human donor in good health (CMV status not recorded). Some clones in this sample may be carry-over from other donors' samples. Both conserved end residues are part of each CDR3. D genes are given only for firm matches. A row's size may be missing; if present it is once, few, many or a size class.

clone_size: many
v_call: TRBV6-2/TRBV6-3
j_call: TRBJ2-5
cdr3_length: 14
d_call: -
cdr3_nt: TGTGCCAGCAGTTACCTCGGGAATCAAGAGACCCAGTACTTC
cdr3_aa: CASSYLGNQETQYF

clone_size: many
v_call: TRBV6-5
j_call: TRBJ2-5
cdr3_length: 15
d_call: -
cdr3_nt: TGTGCCAGCGGGACTGGGGCAGGGGGTCGGGAGACCCAGTACTTC
cdr3_aa: CASGTGAGGRETQYF

clone_size: many
v_call: TRBV6-5
j_call: TRBJ1-6
cdr3_length: 19
d_call: -
cdr3_nt: TGTGCCAGCAGTTACTCGATGACAGCGTCGAGCTCCTATAATTCACCCCTCCACTTT
cdr3_aa: CASSYSMTASSSYNSPLHF

clone_size: many
v_call: TRBV28
j_call: TRBJ2-4
cdr3_length: 17
d_call: TRBD1
cdr3_nt: TGTGCCAGCAACACCCGGGACAGGGGGCTAGCCAAAAACATTCAGTACTTC
cdr3_aa: CASNTRDRGLAKNIQYF

clone_size: many
v_call: TRBV27
j_call: TRBJ1-4
cdr3_length: 14
d_call: -
cdr3_nt: TGTGCCAGCAGTTCAAGGCGGGCAAATGAAAAACTGTTTTTT
cdr3_aa: CASSSRRANEKLFF

clone_size: many
v_call: TRBV18
j_call: TRBJ1-1
cdr3_length: 13
d_call: -
cdr3_nt: TGTGCCAGCTCACCACCAGAAAGGGATGAAGCTTTCTTT
cdr3_aa: CASSPPERDEAFF

clone_size: -
v_call: TRBV29-1
j_call: TRBJ2-7
cdr3_length: 13
d_call: TRBD1
cdr3_nt: TGCAGCGGTGGGACAGGTGCTTCGGGGGAGCAGTACTTC
cdr3_aa: CSGGTGASGEQYF

clone_size: -
v_call: TRBV15
j_call: TRBJ1-2
cdr3_length: 14
d_call: -
cdr3_nt: TGTGCCACCAGCAGAGATCTACCCTCCGGTGGCTACACCTTC
cdr3_aa: CATSRDLPSGGYTF

clone_size: -
v_call: TRBV20-1
j_call: TRBJ2-5
cdr3_length: 16
d_call: TRBD2
cdr3_nt: TGCAGTGCTAGAGGGACTAGCGGGGGGGCCGGGGAGACCCAGTACTTC
cdr3_aa: CSARGTSGGAGETQYF

clone_size: few
v_call: TRBV30
j_call: TRBJ2-2
cdr3_length: 12
d_call: -
cdr3_nt: TGTGCCTGGCAGGGAAACACCGGGGAGCTGTTTTTT
cdr3_aa: CAWQGNTGELFF

clone_size: many
v_call: TRBV7-2
j_call: TRBJ1-4
cdr3_length: 15
d_call: TRBD1
cdr3_nt: TGTGCCAGCAGCTCGACGGACAGGGGAAATGAAAAACTGTTTTTT
cdr3_aa: CASSSTDRGNEKLFF

clone_size: -
v_call: TRBV20-1
j_call: TRBJ1-5
cdr3_length: 14
d_call: -
cdr3_nt: TGCAGTGCTAGAGATGCCAGGACAAATCAGCCCCAGCATTTT
cdr3_aa: CSARDARTNQPQHF

clone_size: many
v_call: TRBV14
j_call: TRBJ2-7
cdr3_length: 15
d_call: -
cdr3_nt: TGTGCCAGCAGCCAAGATCTTGGGGGTCGGTACGAGCAGTACTTC
cdr3_aa: CASSQDLGGRYEQYF

clone_size: many
v_call: TRBV11-2
j_call: TRBJ2-3
cdr3_length: 16
d_call: TRBD2
cdr3_nt: TGTGCCAGCAGCGACGGGCGGCTAGCGGGGACAGATACGCAGTATTTT
cdr3_aa: CASSDGRLAGTDTQYF

clone_size: many
v_call: TRBV7-9
j_call: TRBJ2-1
cdr3_length: 17
d_call: -
cdr3_nt: TGTGCCAGCAGCCCGGGAGGAGGGGGCGCATCGCAGAATGAGCAGTTCTTC
cdr3_aa: CASSPGGGGASQNEQFF

clone_size: many
v_call: TRBV5-4
j_call: TRBJ2-2
cdr3_length: 16
d_call: TRBD1
cdr3_nt: TGTGCCAGCAGCCCTGGACAGGGAAGAGGCACCGGGGAGCTGTTTTTT
cdr3_aa: CASSPGQGRGTGELFF

clone_size: many
v_call: TRBV7-6
j_call: TRBJ1-1
cdr3_length: 14
d_call: -
cdr3_nt: TGTGCCAGCAGCTTAACGCAGGGCGGAACTGAAGCTTTCTTT
cdr3_aa: CASSLTQGGTEAFF

clone_size: -
v_call: TRBV2
j_call: TRBJ2-6
cdr3_length: 17
d_call: TRBD1
cdr3_nt: TGTGCCAGCAGTCCGGGACAGGACTCCCCTGGGGCCAACGTCCTGACTTTC
cdr3_aa: CASSPGQDSPGANVLTF

clone_size: few
v_call: TRBV12-3/TRBV12-4
j_call: TRBJ1-4
cdr3_length: 16
d_call: -
cdr3_nt: TGTGCCAGCAGACCTACGCGAGGACGGTTTAATGAAAAACTGTTTTTT
cdr3_aa: CASRPTRGRFNEKLFF

clone_size: many
v_call: TRBV6-2/TRBV6-3
j_call: TRBJ2-3
cdr3_length: 18
d_call: -
cdr3_nt: TGTGCCAGCAGTTACCATCGACAGGGGAGGGGGCACACAGATACGCAGTATTTT
cdr3_aa: CASSYHRQGRGHTDTQYF

clone_size: many
v_call: TRBV7-8
j_call: TRBJ2-7
cdr3_length: 15
d_call: -
cdr3_nt: TGTGCCAGCAGCTTAGCAGCAGCGAGCTCCTACGAGCAGTACTTC
cdr3_aa: CASSLAAASSYEQYF

clone_size: -
v_call: TRBV19
j_call: TRBJ1-1
cdr3_length: 17
d_call: -
cdr3_nt: TGTGCCAGTCTGCAAGTCTTTCTTCTGGATTCGAACACTGAAGCTTTCTTT
cdr3_aa: CASLQVFLLDSNTEAFF

clone_size: many
v_call: TRBV20-1
j_call: TRBJ1-1
cdr3_length: 14
d_call: -
cdr3_nt: TGCAGTGCTAGAGTTCCAACAGGTAACACTGAAGCTTTCTTT
cdr3_aa: CSARVPTGNTEAFF

clone_size: many
v_call: TRBV9
j_call: TRBJ1-2
cdr3_length: 14
d_call: -
cdr3_nt: TGTGCCAGCAGCGGACCCACAGGGTTTGGGGGCTACACCTTC
cdr3_aa: CASSGPTGFGGYTF

clone_size: many
v_call: TRBV7-9
j_call: TRBJ2-7
cdr3_length: 13
d_call: TRBD1
cdr3_nt: TGTGCCAGCAGCTTAGACAGGGGGGACGAGCAGTACTTC
cdr3_aa: CASSLDRGDEQYF

clone_size: many
v_call: TRBV15
j_call: TRBJ2-5
cdr3_length: 14
d_call: -
cdr3_nt: TGTGCCACCCTAGGACGGGTGGGGCGAGAGACCCAGTACTTC
cdr3_aa: CATLGRVGRETQYF

clone_size: few
v_call: TRBV4-1
j_call: TRBJ1-2
cdr3_length: 13
d_call: -
cdr3_nt: TGCGCCAGCAGCCCAGCACAGGAAAGTGGCTACACCTTC
cdr3_aa: CASSPAQESGYTF

clone_size: many
v_call: TRBV6-2/TRBV6-3
j_call: TRBJ2-1
cdr3_length: 17
d_call: TRBD1
cdr3_nt: TGTGCCAGCAGTTACTCTCCAGGGGGTAAATCCCGTGATGAGCAGTTCTTC
cdr3_aa: CASSYSPGGKSRDEQFF

clone_size: many
v_call: TRBV5-1
j_call: TRBJ2-3
cdr3_length: 15
d_call: -
cdr3_nt: TGCGCCAGCAGCTCCGGACAGAAAAGCACAGATACGCAGTATTTT
cdr3_aa: CASSSGQKSTDTQYF

clone_size: few
v_call: TRBV28
j_call: TRBJ2-3
cdr3_length: 14
d_call: TRBD2
cdr3_nt: TGTGCCAGCAGCCGGACTAGCGGGGGATTTACACAGTATTTT
cdr3_aa: CASSRTSGGFTQYF

clone_size: many
v_call: TRBV5-1
j_call: TRBJ2-7
cdr3_length: 15
d_call: -
cdr3_nt: TGCGCCAGCAGCTTGGGTTTTACAGGGAGCTACGAGCAGTACTTC
cdr3_aa: CASSLGFTGSYEQYF

clone_size: many
v_call: TRBV18
j_call: TRBJ2-5
cdr3_length: 16
d_call: -
cdr3_nt: TGTGCCAGCTCACCACCGGGTAGCGGTCGAGAGGGAACCCAGTACTTC
cdr3_aa: CASSPPGSGREGTQYF

clone_size: once
v_call: TRBV4-3
j_call: TRBJ2-5
cdr3_length: 14
d_call: -
cdr3_nt: TGCGCCAGCAGCCCCCGAGGCTATCAAGAGACCCAGTACTTC
cdr3_aa: CASSPRGYQETQYF

clone_size: -
v_call: TRBV27
j_call: TRBJ1-1
cdr3_length: 15
d_call: -
cdr3_nt: TGTGCCAGCAGAAGGACCGATTTACTATACACTGAAGCTTTCTTT
cdr3_aa: CASRRTDLLYTEAFF

clone_size: many
v_call: TRBV12-3/TRBV12-4
j_call: TRBJ1-6
cdr3_length: 13
d_call: -
cdr3_nt: TGTGCCAGCAGTTTGGGGGGAAACTCACCCCTCCACTTT
cdr3_aa: CASSLGGNSPLHF

clone_size: many
v_call: TRBV7-9
j_call: TRBJ1-4
cdr3_length: 15
d_call: TRBD1
cdr3_nt: TGTGCCAGCAGCTCCACAACAGGGGATAATGAAAAACTGTTTTTT
cdr3_aa: CASSSTTGDNEKLFF

clone_size: many
v_call: TRBV7-8
j_call: TRBJ2-5
cdr3_length: 13
d_call: -
cdr3_nt: TGTGCCAGCAGCTTAGGGGTCCGAGAGACCCAGTACTTC
cdr3_aa: CASSLGVRETQYF